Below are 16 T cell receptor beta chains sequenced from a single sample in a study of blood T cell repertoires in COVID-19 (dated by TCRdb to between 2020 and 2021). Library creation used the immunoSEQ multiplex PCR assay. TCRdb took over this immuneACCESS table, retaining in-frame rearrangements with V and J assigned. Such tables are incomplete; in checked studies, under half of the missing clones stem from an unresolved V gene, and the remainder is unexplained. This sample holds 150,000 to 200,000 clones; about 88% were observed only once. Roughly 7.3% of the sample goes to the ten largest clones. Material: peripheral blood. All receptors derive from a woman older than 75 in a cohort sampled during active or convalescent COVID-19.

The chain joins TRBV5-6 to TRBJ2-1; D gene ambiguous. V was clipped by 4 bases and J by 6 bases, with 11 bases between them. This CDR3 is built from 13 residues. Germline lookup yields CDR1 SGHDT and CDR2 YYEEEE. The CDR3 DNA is TGTGCCAGCAGCCATACCAACAGCAATGAGCAGTTCTTC. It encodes CASSHTNSNEQFF.

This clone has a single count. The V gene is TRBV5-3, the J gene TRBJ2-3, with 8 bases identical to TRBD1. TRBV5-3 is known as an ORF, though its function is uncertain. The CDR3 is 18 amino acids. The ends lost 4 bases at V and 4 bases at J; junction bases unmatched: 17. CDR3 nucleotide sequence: TGTGCCAGAAGCCCAAAGTTGACAGGGGTCAAGGGCGCAGATACGCAGTATTTT. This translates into CARSPKLTGVKGADTQYF.

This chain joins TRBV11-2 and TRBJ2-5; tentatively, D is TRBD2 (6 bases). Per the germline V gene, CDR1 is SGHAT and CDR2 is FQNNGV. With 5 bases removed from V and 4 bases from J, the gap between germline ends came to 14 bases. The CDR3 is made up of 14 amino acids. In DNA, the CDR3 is TGTGCCAGCAGCCGGGGGTTGAGGTCAGAGACCCAGTACTTC. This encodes CASSRGLRSETQYF.

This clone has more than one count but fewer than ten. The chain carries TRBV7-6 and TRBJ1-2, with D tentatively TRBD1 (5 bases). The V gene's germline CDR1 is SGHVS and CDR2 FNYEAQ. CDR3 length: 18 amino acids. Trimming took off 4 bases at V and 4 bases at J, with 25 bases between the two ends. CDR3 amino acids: CASSSSSLKTGGVYGYTF. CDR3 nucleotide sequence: TGTGCCAGCAGCTCATCTAGCCTAAAGACGGGGGGAGTCTATGGCTACACCTTC. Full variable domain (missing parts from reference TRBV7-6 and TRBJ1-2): GAGVSQSPRYKVTKRGQDVALRCDPISGHVSLYWYRQALGQGPEFLTYFNYEAQQDKSGLPNDRFSAERPEGSISTLTIQRTEQRDSAMYRCASSSSSLKTGGVYGYTFGSGTRLTVV.

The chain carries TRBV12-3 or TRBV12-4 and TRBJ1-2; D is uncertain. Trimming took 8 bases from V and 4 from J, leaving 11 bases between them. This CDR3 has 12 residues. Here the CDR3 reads CASQAGSYGYTF. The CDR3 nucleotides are TGTGCCAGCCAAGCGGGCAGCTATGGCTACACCTTC.

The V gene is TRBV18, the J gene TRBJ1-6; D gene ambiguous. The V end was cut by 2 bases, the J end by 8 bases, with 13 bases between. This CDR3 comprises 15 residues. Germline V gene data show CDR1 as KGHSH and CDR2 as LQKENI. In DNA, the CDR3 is TGTGCCAGCTCACCAAACTCCCCGGCGGATTCACCCCTCCACTTT. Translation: CASSPNSPADSPLHF.

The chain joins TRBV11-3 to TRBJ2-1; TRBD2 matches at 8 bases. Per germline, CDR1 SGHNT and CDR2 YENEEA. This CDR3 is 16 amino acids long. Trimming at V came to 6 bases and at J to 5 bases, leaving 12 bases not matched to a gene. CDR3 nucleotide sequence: TGTGCCAGCAGTTCGGGGAGGACTAGCCGCGACAATGAGCAGTTCTTC. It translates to CASSSGRTSRDNEQFF.

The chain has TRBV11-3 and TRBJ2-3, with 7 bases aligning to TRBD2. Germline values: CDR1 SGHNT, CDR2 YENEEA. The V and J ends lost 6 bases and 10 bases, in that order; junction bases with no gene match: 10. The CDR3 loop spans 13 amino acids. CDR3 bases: TGTGCCAGCAGTCCACTGGGGGGAGGGCCGCAGTATTTT. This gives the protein CASSPLGGGPQYF.

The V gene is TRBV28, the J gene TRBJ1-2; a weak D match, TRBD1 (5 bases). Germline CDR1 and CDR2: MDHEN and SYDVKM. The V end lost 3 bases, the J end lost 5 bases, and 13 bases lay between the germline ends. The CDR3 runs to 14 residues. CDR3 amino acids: CASSLAREEYGYTF. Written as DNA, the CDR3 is TGTGCCAGCAGTTTGGCCAGGGAGGAATATGGCTACACCTTC.

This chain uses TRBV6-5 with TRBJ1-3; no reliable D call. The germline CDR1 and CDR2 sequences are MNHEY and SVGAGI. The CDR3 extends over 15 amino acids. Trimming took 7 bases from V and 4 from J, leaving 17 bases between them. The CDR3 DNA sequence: TGTGCCAGCACGACCATTCGGGGTATCGGAAACACCATATATTTT. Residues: CASTTIRGIGNTIYF.

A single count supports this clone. DNA for the CDR3: TGCGCCAGCAGCTACGGACTAGCGGGAAGTGAGACCCAGTACTTC. Translated, it gives CASSYGLAGSETQYF. The gene calls are TRBV5-1 and TRBJ2-5; TRBD2 matches 12 bases. With 3 bases clipped from V and 5 bases from J, the junction kept 5 bases outside the gene matches. CDR1 and CDR2 (germline): SGHRS, YFSETQ. The CDR3 is 15 residues long.

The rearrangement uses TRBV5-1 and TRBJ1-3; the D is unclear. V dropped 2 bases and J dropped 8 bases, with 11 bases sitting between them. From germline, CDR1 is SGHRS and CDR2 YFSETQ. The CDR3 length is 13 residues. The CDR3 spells CASSLGERDTIYF. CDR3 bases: TGCGCCAGCAGCTTAGGCGAGCGGGACACCATATATTTT.

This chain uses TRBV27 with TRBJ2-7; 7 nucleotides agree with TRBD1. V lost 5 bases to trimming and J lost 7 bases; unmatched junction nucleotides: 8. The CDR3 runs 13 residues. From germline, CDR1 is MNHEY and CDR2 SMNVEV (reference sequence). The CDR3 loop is CASSARTGEEQYF. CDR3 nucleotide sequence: TGTGCCAGCAGTGCCCGAACAGGGGAAGAGCAGTACTTC.

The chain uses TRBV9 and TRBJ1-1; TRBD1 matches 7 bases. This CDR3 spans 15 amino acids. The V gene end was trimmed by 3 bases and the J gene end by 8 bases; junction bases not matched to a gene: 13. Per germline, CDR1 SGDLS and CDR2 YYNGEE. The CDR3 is CASSASGTVFSEAFF. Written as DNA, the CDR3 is TGTGCCAGCAGCGCCTCCGGGACAGTCTTTTCCGAAGCTTTCTTT.

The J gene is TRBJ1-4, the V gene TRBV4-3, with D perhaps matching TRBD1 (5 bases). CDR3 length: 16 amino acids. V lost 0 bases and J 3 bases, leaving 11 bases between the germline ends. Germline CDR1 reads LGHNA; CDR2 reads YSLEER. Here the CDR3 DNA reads TGCGCCAGCAGCCAAGATCCCCCAGGGTCTAATGAAAAACTGTTTTTT. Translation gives CASSQDPPGSNEKLFF.

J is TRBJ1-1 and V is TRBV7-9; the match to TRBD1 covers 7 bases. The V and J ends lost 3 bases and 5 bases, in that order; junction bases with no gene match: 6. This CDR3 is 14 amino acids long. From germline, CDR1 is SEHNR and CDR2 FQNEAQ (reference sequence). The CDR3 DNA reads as TGTGCCAGCAGCTTGATGACAGGGAGGACTGAAGCTTTCTTT. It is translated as CASSLMTGRTEAFF.